These T cell receptor beta chains were read from a single sample in a study of beta chain features in type 1 diabetes. Assay used: immunoSEQ multiplex PCR; TCRdb lists only in-frame clones, some missing. The data show a few hundred thousand clones, approximately 15% seen once. The sequencing input was naive CD4+ T cells from blood. The receptor source for this set is a woman aged 18-30 years with type 1 diabetes. The CDR3 runs from the conserved cysteine through the conserved F or W. D genes are given only for firm matches. Clone size, where shown, is once, few, many, or a class for clones that have expanded.

abundance	v_gene	j_gene	d_gene	CDR3nt	CDR3aa
few	TRBV10-3	TRBJ2-3	TRBD2	TGTGCCATCAGTCCAAGACCGGGAGGAGATACGCAGTATTTT	CAISPRPGGDTQYF
NA	TRBV27	TRBJ2-1	NA	TGTGCCAGCAGTTCTCGACTGCTAAGCGGACCCTACAATGAGCAGTTCTTC	CASSSRLLSGPYNEQFF
few	TRBV27	TRBJ1-5	NA	TGTGCCAGCAGTTTGAGTCCATATAGCAATCAGCCCCAGCATTTT	CASSLSPYSNQPQHF
few	TRBV9	TRBJ2-3	TRBD2	TGTGCCAGCAGTCTAACCGCTAGCGGGGGCACAGATACGCAGTATTTT	CASSLTASGGTDTQYF
few	TRBV30	TRBJ1-1	NA	TGTGCCTGGAGTCGACAGAACACTGAAGCTTTCTTT	CAWSRQNTEAFF
few	TRBV15	TRBJ2-5	TRBD2	TGTGCCACCAGCCCAGACCGACTAGCGGGAGGGTACCAAGAGACCCAGTACTTC	CATSPDRLAGGYQETQYF
NA	TRBV5-1	TRBJ1-2	NA	TGCGCCAGCAGCTTGGGGGGGCTCACCCTCAATTATGGCTACACCTTC	CASSLGGLTLNYGYTF
few	TRBV11-2	TRBJ1-1	NA	TGTGCCAGCAGTGGACAGTTTGAAGCTTTCTTT	CASSGQFEAFF
NA	TRBV29-1	TRBJ2-2	NA	TGCAGCGTTTCTCAAGCGACCGGGGAGCTGTTTTTT	CSVSQATGELFF
NA	TRBV28	TRBJ2-7	TRBD1	TGTGCCAGCAGCCCTAAACAGGGGAGATCCTACGAGCAGTACTTC	CASSPKQGRSYEQYF
few	TRBV4-3	TRBJ2-5	TRBD2	TGCGCCAGCAGCCAAGATCTTGGCGGGAGTGGGACCCAGTACTTC	CASSQDLGGSGTQYF
few	TRBV27	TRBJ2-1	NA	TGTGCCAGCAGTTACTCGACAGGTATGCAGTTCTTC	CASSYSTGMQFF
few	TRBV7-3	TRBJ2-7	NA	TGTGCCAGCAGCTTAGGGGCAGGGATTTTCTACGAGCAGTACTTC	CASSLGAGIFYEQYF
NA	TRBV11-1	TRBJ2-1	TRBD2	TGTGCCAGCAGCTTAAGTTTAGCGGGAGGGCACAATGAGCAGTTCTTC	CASSLSLAGGHNEQFF
few	TRBV19	TRBJ2-1	NA	TGTGCCAGTAGTGTCCCAGGGCCCGATGAGCAGTTCTTC	CASSVPGPDEQFF
few	TRBV28	TRBJ2-1	TRBD2	TGTGCCAGCAGTCCCCCGGGACTAGCGGGAGAATATGAGCAGTTCTTC	CASSPPGLAGEYEQFF
few	TRBV6-6	TRBJ2-3	TRBD2	TGTGCCAGCAGCCCAGCGGGACTAGCAAACCCTACGCAGTATTTT	CASSPAGLANPTQYF
NA	TRBV28	TRBJ2-1	NA	TGTGCCATCAGCGGCTCGATGGGCAACAATGAGCAGTTCTTC	CAISGSMGNNEQFF
few	TRBV7-2	TRBJ2-3	TRBD2	TGTGCCAGCTCAAAGCGGGACGGCACAGATACGCAGTATTTT	CASSKRDGTDTQYF
few	TRBV5-1	TRBJ2-1	TRBD2	TGCGCCAGCAGCCAGGGACTAGCGGTCGATGAGCAGTTCTTC	CASSQGLAVDEQFF
NA	TRBV28	TRBJ2-5	NA	TGTGCCAGCAGTTTGGCCGGGGGTAGGACCCAGTACTTC	CASSLAGGRTQYF
NA	TRBV7-8	TRBJ2-3	NA	TGTGCCAGCAGCTTCGACAGAACTAGCACAGATACGCAGTATTTT	CASSFDRTSTDTQYF
few	TRBV28	TRBJ2-3	TRBD1	TGTGCCAGCAGTGTGCCGGGACAGACAGATACGCAGTATTTT	CASSVPGQTDTQYF
few	TRBV6-5	TRBJ2-7	TRBD1	TGTGCCAGCAGTTACTGGGGACAGGGACGACTCTACGAGCAGTACTTC	CASSYWGQGRLYEQYF
once	TRBV7-9	TRBJ1-1	NA	TGTGCCAGCAGCCGATTTGACAGCTTGAACACTGAAGCTTTCTTT	CASSRFDSLNTEAFF
few	TRBV5-4	TRBJ2-1	NA	TGTGCCAGCAGCTTGAATATGGTGAGGGCGTCGAGGAATGAGCAGTTCTTC	CASSLNMVRASRNEQFF
NA	TRBV4-2	TRBJ1-2	TRBD1	TGTGCCAGCAGCCCGGGGACAGCCACTAACTATGGCTACACCTTC	CASSPGTATNYGYTF